This T cell receptor (beta chain) comes out of a study of patients and donors after allogeneic stem cell transplantation (TCRdb year 2020). Libraries were made using RT-PCR. Sequencer: NextSeq 550. TCRdb cleaned the public reads at Q25 with fastp, built clones with MiXCR and kept in-frame beta chains. A single entry per CDR3 protein holds the most common genes and DNA from its merged rows. The sample includes about 230,000 distinct CDR3 sequences, with about 14% observed a single time. Roughly 10% of the sample rests with the top ten. On this clonotype itself: Its recognized antigen is unknown. Base quality data are lacking; no much larger clone is found one base away.

Sequencing was done on a sample of blood, either unsorted or a sorted T cell fraction (not recorded which). The TCR originated in a human donor who was either an allogeneic HSCT recipient or a stem cell or donor lymphocyte infusion donor (not recorded which). It is not recorded whose cells these are; they may come from a transplant donor.

The CDR3 corresponds to CASSPLAGGPGANVLTF. Here is the DNA: TGTGCCAGCAGCCCCCTAGCGGGAGGGCCTGGGGCCAACGTCCTGACTTTC. The chain employs TRBV12-3 or TRBV12-4 and TRBJ2-6, with 12 junctional bases fitting TRBD2. The CDR3, from cysteine to phenylalanine, totals 17 residues. The read is trimmed to its CDR3 DNA, 51 bases read in frame from base 1. V is cut back by 6 bases and J by 2 bases, with 5 bases in the junction unmatched.